One and the same sample provided the 2 T cell receptor beta chains below, sequenced in a study of cytomegalovirus exposure and HLA in healthy donors. The method was immunoSEQ multiplex PCR; TCRdb's version includes in-frame clones alone and lacks a portion of them. The data hold over 120,000 clones, with more than 80% observed a single time. The sample taken for sequencing was PBMCs. These receptors were collected from a woman in her twenties or thirties in good health and CMV-seropositive.

This clone has just a few counts. The rearrangement links TRBV4-1 to TRBJ2-7, with 8 bases matching TRBD1. Trimming at V came to 1 base and at J to 0 bases, leaving 5 bases not matched to a gene. Germline loops: CDR1 MGHRA, CDR2 YSYEKL. CDR3 length: 16 residues. In nucleotides, the CDR3 is TGCGCCAGCAGCCAAGGTGGACAGGGAAGCTCCTACGAGCAGTACTTC. Residues: CASSQGGQGSSYEQYF.

This CDR3 reads CASSRQVEGNYGYTF. In DNA, the CDR3 is TGTGCCAGCTCGCGACAGGTTGAAGGAAACTATGGCTACACCTTC. The chain employs TRBV18 and TRBJ1-2; maybe TRBD1 (6 bases). Germline V gene sequence: CDR1 KGHSH, CDR2 LQKENI. The ends were cut back, 6 bases at V and 2 bases at J, with 16 bases in the middle. The CDR3 runs 15 residues.